These T cell receptor beta chains were read from a single sample in a study of early T cells in non-severe SARS-CoV-2 infection. TCRdb recomputed calls from the 5' RACE reads with MiXCR, one row per CDR3 protein. The repertoire holds about 110,000 distinct CDR3 sequences, 11% seen once, with 6.5% to 8% in the top ten. Sequenced sample: whole blood. These receptors came from an adult who was a healthcare worker with PCR-confirmed SARS-CoV-2 infection or an uninfected control (not recorded which). Both conserved end residues are part of each CDR3. A D gene is named only where the DNA matches it firmly. Clone size is stated in some rows and not others, as once, few, many or a class when expanded.

TRBV28	-	-	TRBJ2-3	TGTGCCAGCATTCCCGCAGATCAAGATACGCAGTATTTT	CASIPADQDTQYF
TRBV2	-	few	TRBJ2-2	TGTGCCAGCAGTGTTCTGTCAGCGAACACCGGGGAGCTGTTTTTT	CASSVLSANTGELFF
TRBV5-1	TRBD2	many	TRBJ2-5	TGCGCCAGCAGCTCGCGTACTAGCGGGATAGGACAAGAGACCCAGTACTTC	CASSSRTSGIGQETQYF
TRBV3-1	-	-	TRBJ2-1	TGTGCCAGCAGCCAAGTAGCAGCCTACAATGAGCAGTTCTTC	CASSQVAAYNEQFF
TRBV18	TRBD2	many	TRBJ2-1	TGTGCCAGCTCACCGGGACTAGACGATGAGCAGTTCTTC	CASSPGLDDEQFF
TRBV30	TRBD1	many	TRBJ2-1	TGTGCCTGGATTGGGACAGGGGATGGCGAGCAGTTCTTC	CAWIGTGDGEQFF
TRBV6-6	TRBD1	few	TRBJ1-6	TGTGCCAGCACCGGGACAGATAATTCACCCCTCCACTTT	CASTGTDNSPLHF
TRBV7-9	TRBD1	many	TRBJ2-5	TGTGCCAGCAGCTTATCGGGGACAGGATTTGGAGAGACCCAGTACTTC	CASSLSGTGFGETQYF
TRBV9	-	many	TRBJ2-6	TGTGCCAGCAGCCCCGGTACACTCTACTCTGGGGCCAACGTCCTGACTTTC	CASSPGTLYSGANVLTF
TRBV12-3/TRBV12-4	-	few	TRBJ1-3	TGTGCCAGCAAGACAAACAGCCTCGGCACCATATATTTT	CASKTNSLGTIYF
TRBV6-1	TRBD2	many	TRBJ2-3	TGTGCCAGCAGTGCGTTAGTCGGGGCGGGAGGCACAGATACGCAGTATTTT	CASSALVGAGGTDTQYF
TRBV10-3	-	-	TRBJ2-1	TGTGCCATCAGTGAGACGTATCATGAGCAGTTCTTC	CAISETYHEQFF
TRBV4-1	-	-	TRBJ1-2	TGCGCCAGCAGCCAAGTGGACACTTTTGGCTACACCTTC	CASSQVDTFGYTF
TRBV19	TRBD2	-	TRBJ2-3	TGTGCCAGTAGTACCCCGCGGTCCGCGGGAGATGATACGCAGTATTTT	CASSTPRSAGDDTQYF
TRBV7-2	TRBD1	few	TRBJ1-1	TGTGCCAGCAGCACAGGGGTTATAAACACTGAAGCTTTCTTT	CASSTGVINTEAFF
TRBV11-1	-	-	TRBJ2-1	TGTGCCAGCAGCTCAAACTCCAATGAGCAGTTCTTC	CASSSNSNEQFF
TRBV18	-	many	TRBJ2-2	TGTGCCAGCTCGCAAGGCGGGGAGCTGTTTTTT	CASSQGGELFF
TRBV2	-	-	TRBJ2-1	TGTGCCAGCATCCCTAACTCCTACAATGAGCAGTTCTTC	CASIPNSYNEQFF
TRBV11-2	TRBD1	-	TRBJ2-1	TGTGCCAGCAGCTCGAGCCCGGGACAGAGCTCCTACAATGAGCAGTTCTTC	CASSSSPGQSSYNEQFF
TRBV7-9	TRBD1	few	TRBJ2-2	TGTGCCAGCAGCTTACGACAGGGTGGCACCGGGGAGCTGTTTTTT	CASSLRQGGTGELFF
TRBV6-5	TRBD2	-	TRBJ2-3	TGTGCCAGCAGTTACTCGGCGGGAGGCACAGATACGCAGTATTTT	CASSYSAGGTDTQYF
TRBV6-7	-	-	TRBJ2-1	TGTGCCAGCAGTTACATCGGGGAGATGGACAATGAGCAGTTCTTC	CASSYIGEMDNEQFF
TRBV20-1	TRBD2	many	TRBJ2-7	TGCAGTGCCGACGGGACTAGCAGACCCATCTACGAGCAGTACTTC	CSADGTSRPIYEQYF
TRBV10-2	TRBD2	many	TRBJ2-7	TGCGCCAGCACCTCCGGGACTAGTAACGAGCAGTACTTC	CASTSGTSNEQYF
TRBV6-2/TRBV6-3	-	many	TRBJ1-5	TGTGCCAGCAGTTACGACAGCAATCAGCCCCAGCATTTT	CASSYDSNQPQHF
TRBV2	TRBD2	few	TRBJ2-1	TGTGCCAGCAGGGAGACTAGCGGGAGGACAAATGAGCAGTTCTTC	CASRETSGRTNEQFF
TRBV7-9	-	-	TRBJ2-3	TGTGCCAGCAGCCGGATCGGCGCACAGTATTTT	CASSRIGAQYF
TRBV11-2	-	few	TRBJ2-5	TGTGCCAGCAGACGAAGCCACGGAGAGACCCAGTACTTC	CASRRSHGETQYF
TRBV6-1	TRBD2	many	TRBJ2-3	TGTGCCAGCAGCGTTGGACTAGCGGGAGCAGATACGCAGTATTTT	CASSVGLAGADTQYF
TRBV7-6	-	few	TRBJ2-3	TGTGCCAGCAGCTTAGAGAACACAGATACGCAGTATTTT	CASSLENTDTQYF
TRBV9	TRBD1	-	TRBJ1-2	TGTGCCAGCAGCCCCGGACAGGGGGATGGCTACACCTTC	CASSPGQGDGYTF
TRBV28	TRBD2	many	TRBJ2-7	TGTGCCAGCACAATTGGGACTAGTCGATCCGAGCAGTACTTC	CASTIGTSRSEQYF
TRBV20-1	-	many	TRBJ2-7	TGCAGTGCTAGAACCACAGGGACCTACGAGCAGTACTTC	CSARTTGTYEQYF
TRBV18	-	-	TRBJ2-7	TGTGCCAGCTCACCACCGGGGCTAGTGGGAGAGCAGTACTTC	CASSPPGLVGEQYF
TRBV24-1	-	many	TRBJ2-3	TGTGCCACCAGTGCTCCCGGGGAGGGGGCAGATACGCAGTATTTT	CATSAPGEGADTQYF
TRBV5-5	TRBD1	once	TRBJ1-2	TGTGCCAGCAGCTTTTCGGGGACAGGAGTTCTCTATGGCTACACCTTC	CASSFSGTGVLYGYTF